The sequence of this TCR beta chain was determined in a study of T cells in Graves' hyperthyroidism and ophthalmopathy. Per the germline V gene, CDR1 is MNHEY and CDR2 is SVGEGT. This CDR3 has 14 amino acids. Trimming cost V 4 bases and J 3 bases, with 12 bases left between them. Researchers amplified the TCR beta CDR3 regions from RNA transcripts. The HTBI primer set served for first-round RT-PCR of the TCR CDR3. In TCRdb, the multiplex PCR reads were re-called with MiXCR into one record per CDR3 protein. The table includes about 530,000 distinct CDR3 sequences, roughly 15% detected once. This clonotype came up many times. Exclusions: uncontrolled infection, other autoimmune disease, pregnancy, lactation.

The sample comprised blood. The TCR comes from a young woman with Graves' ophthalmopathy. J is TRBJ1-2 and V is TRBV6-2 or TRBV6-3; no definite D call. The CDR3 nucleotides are TGTGCCAGCAGTTCGTCCGGGGAGGACTATGGCTACACCTTC. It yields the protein CASSSSGEDYGYTF.